Sequencing of this T cell receptor beta chain was carried out in a study of cytomegalovirus exposure and HLA in healthy donors (TCRdb year 2017). Describing the broader study: According to an earlier analysis of several hundred of the donors, some 180 million T cells yielded 120 million or so unique TCR beta sequences and about 300 Gb of sequence data. To study patterns of TCR occurrence, a later analysis re-analyzed previously published TCR beta repertoires from several hundred donors and added high-resolution HLA genotyping. The number of donors typed differed by locus, with about 629-630 for A, B, C, DRB1 and DQB1, more than 500 for DQA1, nearly 610 for DPA1, and some 440 for DPB1. The aim of the study was to test whether cataloging public T cell receptors could identify signatures of past pathogen exposure. Class I and class II HLA loci were covered by the typing at four-digit resolution. Among 300 to 500 genotyped donors of the cohort, an average of around 240,000 unique TCR beta nucleotide sequences was sequenced per donor, of which about 18% were non-productive. To predict cytomegalovirus infection status, the study combined high-throughput TCR immunosequencing, statistical association of individual TCRs with disease status, and machine learning. Of the roughly 400 genotyped donors, roughly 80% fell in the genetic ancestry cluster associated with self-reported Caucasian donors. About 310 gigabases of sequencing data and approximately 85 million unique TCR sequences were included in an early release covering several hundred HLA-typed donors. Every repertoire in the discovery cohort had been generated on one and the same sequencing platform. Along with the approximately 700-subject first cohort, a separate validation cohort of around 110 different subjects was used. Donor age, sex, ethnicity and CMV serostatus were compiled alongside the repertoire data. A later genetic analysis used genome-wide SNP genotypes for about 60% of the roughly 700 donors, treating that subset as a discovery cohort. Roughly five DR-DQ haplotypes were handled as single units for association and clustering, since linkage in the cohort was strong. Using immunosequencing, the study profiled T cell repertoires from 500 to 800 subjects and related those repertoires to cytomegalovirus serostatus. An earlier analysis of several hundred of the donors used high-throughput TCR beta sequencing to judge whether each TCR beta V gene segment behaved as functional or pseudogenic. Rather than drawing on any new phenotypic data, the later analysis identified candidate immune exposures from TCR beta sequences and the way those sequences occurred across donors. The paper as a whole reports these results and caveats: The authors suggested that the approach could potentially be extended to other disease states and immunological phenotypes. In vitro tests confirmed that three of the cytomegalovirus-associated TCR beta chains recognize cytomegalovirus antigens. Roughly uniform sequencing depth across donors was assumed in presence/absence analyses, although this assumption may not hold. Most TCR sequences were observed very rarely across donors, whereas some public TCRs were present in many individuals. Specific HLA alleles were associated with about 17,000 TCR beta sequences at a false discovery rate of 0.05 in a later analysis. In an earlier analysis of about 600 of the donors, most TCR beta V segments appeared in productive rearrangements about 87% or about 30% of the time, broadly matching IMGT annotations. When HLA alleles, especially DR and DQ, strongly co-occurred, TCR associations were difficult to assign to individual alleles. The classifier was reported to diagnose cytomegalovirus status with high specificity and sensitivity in both the original and validation cohorts. Most CMV-associated TCR beta chains appeared to be HLA-restricted in a later analysis, and the HLA associations seemed to be driven largely by CMV exposure. In the study, approximately 160 TCR beta chains were listed as associated with cytomegalovirus. The sequencing pipeline was judged likely to have produced a cluster of highly shared sequence variants as a technical artifact. A further reported finding was that TCR beta sequences accurately predicted the HLA-A and HLA-B alleles for most subjects in the first cohort. A later analysis found that HLA-associated TCR beta chains were more clonally expanded and had lower generation probabilities than equally common non-associated chains. According to a later analysis, parvovirus B19, influenza, CMV and Epstein-Barr virus appeared linked to several top co-occurrence clusters. In this cohort, only TCR beta chains were sequenced, and detectable features were limited by the absence of alpha or paired-chain data. According to a later genetic analysis, donors in an Asian-associated ancestry cluster had fewer N-insertions in productive TCRs than the roughly 700-donor mean. For the cohort, immune exposure information was limited to CMV serostatus. Because counts were too low, seventeen rarely observed V segments, including chromosome 9 orphons, were excluded from the earlier analysis of 587 of the donors. Linkage disequilibrium might explain the correlated functional status among segregating V segments, but an unknown experimental factor could not be ruled out. Some IMGT-functional V segments, including TRBV6-2 and TRBV6-3, could not be distinguished by the 87-base-pair reads and were therefore excluded. Because some donors lacked HLA typing at each locus, the association tests relied only on the typed subset. An association between a missense DCLRE1C variant and V-gene and J-gene trimming of TCR beta chains was found in a later genetic analysis and replicated in an independent cohort. According to a later analysis, TCR association rates differed among HLA loci, with DRB1 alleles showing the most associated TCRs and HLA-C alleles showing the fewest.

The CDR3 covers 14 residues, taking in both the cysteine and the phenylalanine. Just CDR3 DNA is preserved here, 42 bases in frame from base 1. Sequences MNHNY (CDR1) and SVGAGI (CDR2) are obtained from the germline V gene (reference sequence). Trimming removed 5 bases from V and 5 bases from J; the gene matches leave 3 bases unexplained. For this clone: The target of this receptor is not known. No much larger clonotype is one base removed from it; base qualities were not supplied.

The cohort was made up of 666 healthy bone marrow donors. At the time of sampling, all cohort members were nominally healthy, though unrecorded immune exposures were likely present. The donor was CMV seropositive and was included in the group of 250 to 350 seropositive cohort members. A peripheral blood sample was provided by each donor, and peripheral blood mononuclear cells were used for TCR beta sequencing. Genomic DNA was extracted from the blood cell samples with the Qiagen DNeasy Blood Extraction Kit. Library preparation used the immunoSEQ multiplex PCR assay. A mixture of 60 forward primers for TCR Vbeta segments and 13 reverse primers for TCR Jbeta segments was used in the multiplex PCR. Amplification of the CDR3 region of rearranged TCR beta genes was performed with a multiplex PCR assay on genomic DNA. The amplified TCR beta libraries were sequenced on the Illumina HiSeq System as 87-base-pair reads. The paper's data handling went like this. In a later analysis, some 80 million unique TCR beta chains were counted across the roughly 700 repertoires, and roughly 10 million of these chains were shared by at least two donors. To remove PCR and sequencing errors, raw reads were error-corrected and collapsed into unique sequences using a nearest-neighbor algorithm that merged closely related sequences. V, D and J gene segments were assigned by aligning CDR3 sequences to IMGT reference sequences. For a sequence to be retained, a match of at least six nucleotides was required to both a V gene segment and a J gene segment. A rearrangement counted as productive if the CDR3 had no stop codons and remained in frame with V and J, and every other rearrangement counted as non-productive. CDR3 was defined according to IMGT convention as the region running from the second conserved V-encoded cysteine to the conserved J-encoded phenylalanine. In an earlier analysis of just under 600 of the donors, sequences lacking an unambiguous match to a single V gene segment were excluded. In an earlier analysis of several hundred of the donors, V segments were called functional above 56.7% productive rearrangements and were called segregating when the between-donor standard deviation exceeded 5%. A statistical classification framework was built for diagnosing cytomegalovirus status from the catalog of TCR beta chain sequences. V and J gene assignment, in a later analysis, came from comparing TCR nucleotide sequences with IMGT/GENE-DB human TR gene sequences. A later analysis assigned CDR3 sequences and most-parsimonious VDJ recombination scenarios with the TCRdist pipeline. In a later analysis, each TCR beta chain was defined by its CDR3 amino acid sequence together with its V-gene family, and reads lacking a unique V-gene family were excluded. As a way to deal with suspected cross-contamination and a sequencing artifact, a later analysis dropped 450 to 700 nucleotide sequences that were highly shared and had low generation probability. In a later analysis, a clonal expansion index for each public chain was calculated from normalized within-repertoire ranks of inferred template counts. In a later analysis, generation probabilities were computed with a VDJ recombination model fitted to out-of-frame rearrangements, and the resulting probabilities were checked against IGoR. A later analysis scored TCR-TCR, TCR-HLA and TCR-CMV co-occurrence with hypergeometric tests, applying a repertoire-size bias correction to TCR pairs. A later analysis estimated false discovery rates by permuting HLA or CMV assignments 20 times. In a later analysis, co-occurring TCRs were grouped using DBSCAN, and TCRdist sequence similarity was added for clustering within HLA-allele-positive subsets. Repertoires with fewer than 30,000 or more than 120,000 public chains, plus five repertoires with anomalous nucleotide sharing, were excluded from co-occurrence clustering. Imported from immuneACCESS, the table was reduced by TCRdb to in-frame sequences with V and J called. These copies leave out some clones; in studies compared against another copy, an unresolved V gene accounts for under half, and the cause of the remainder is not known. The V and J calls and clone size were taken over from that table, and D and trimming were inferred from the DNA. The sample records about 200,000 clones, approximately 85% of which are singletons. Jointly, the top ten make up over 5% of the sample.

The chain is assembled from TRBV6-6 and TRBJ2-2, with 9 middle bases fitting TRBD1. The sequence was obtained from a woman aged 45-59 years in good health and CMV-seropositive. Specimen: PBMCs. The CDR3 here reads CASSRDRVTGELFF. The sequence in DNA is TGTGCCAGCAGTCGGGACAGGGTAACCGGGGAGCTGTTTTTT.